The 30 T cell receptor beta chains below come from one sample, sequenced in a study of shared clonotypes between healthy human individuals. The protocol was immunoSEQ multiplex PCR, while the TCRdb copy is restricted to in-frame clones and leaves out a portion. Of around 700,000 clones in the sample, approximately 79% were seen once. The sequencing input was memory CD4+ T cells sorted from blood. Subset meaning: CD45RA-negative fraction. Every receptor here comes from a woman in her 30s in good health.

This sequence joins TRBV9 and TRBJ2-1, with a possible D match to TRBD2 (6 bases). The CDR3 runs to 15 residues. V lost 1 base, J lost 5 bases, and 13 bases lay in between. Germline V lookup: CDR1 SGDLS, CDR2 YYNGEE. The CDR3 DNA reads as TGTGCCAGCAGCGTAAAGGACTACCGGGACAATGAGCAGTTCTTC. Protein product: CASSVKDYRDNEQFF.

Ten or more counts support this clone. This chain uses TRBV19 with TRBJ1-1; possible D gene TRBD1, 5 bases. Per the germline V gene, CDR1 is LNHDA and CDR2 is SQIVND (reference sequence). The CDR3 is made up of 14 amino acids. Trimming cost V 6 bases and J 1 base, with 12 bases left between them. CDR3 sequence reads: CASSKGPENTEAFF. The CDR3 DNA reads TGTGCCAGTAGCAAGGGACCGGAGAACACTGAAGCTTTCTTT.

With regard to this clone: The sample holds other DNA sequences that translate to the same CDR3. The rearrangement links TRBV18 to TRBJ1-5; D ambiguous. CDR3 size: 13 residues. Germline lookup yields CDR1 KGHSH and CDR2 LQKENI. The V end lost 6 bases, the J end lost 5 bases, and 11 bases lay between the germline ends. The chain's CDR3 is CASSPHKDQPQHF. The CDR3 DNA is TGTGCCAGCTCTCCTCATAAGGATCAGCCCCAGCATTTT. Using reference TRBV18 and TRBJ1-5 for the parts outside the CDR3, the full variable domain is NAGVMQNPRHLVRRRGQEARLRCSPMKGHSHVYWYRQLPEEGLKFMVYLQKENIIDESGMPKERFSAEFPKEGPSILRIQQVVRGDSAAYFCASSPHKDQPQHFGDGTRLSIL.

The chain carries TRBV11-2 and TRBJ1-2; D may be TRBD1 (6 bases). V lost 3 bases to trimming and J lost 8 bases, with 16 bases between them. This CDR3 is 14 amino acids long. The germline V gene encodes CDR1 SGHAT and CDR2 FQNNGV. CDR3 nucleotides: TGTGCCAGCAGCTTTACAGGGAGGCCGGGAGGCTACACCTTC. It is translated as CASSFTGRPGGYTF.

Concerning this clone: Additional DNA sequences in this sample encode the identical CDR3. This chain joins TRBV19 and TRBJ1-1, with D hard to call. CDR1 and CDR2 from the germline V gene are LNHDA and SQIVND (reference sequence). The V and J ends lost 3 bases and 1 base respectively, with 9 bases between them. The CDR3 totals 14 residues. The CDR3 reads CASSIGGRNTEAFF. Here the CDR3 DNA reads TGTGCCAGTAGTATCGGCGGGCGGAACACTGAAGCTTTCTTT.

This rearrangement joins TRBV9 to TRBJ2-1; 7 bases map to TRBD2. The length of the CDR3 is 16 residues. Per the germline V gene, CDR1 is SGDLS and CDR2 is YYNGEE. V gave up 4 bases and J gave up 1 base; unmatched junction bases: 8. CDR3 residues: CASSPAKAGSYNEQFF. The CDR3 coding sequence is TGTGCCAGCAGCCCAGCAAAAGCGGGGTCCTACAATGAGCAGTTCTTC. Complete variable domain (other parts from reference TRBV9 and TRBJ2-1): DSGVTQTPKHLITATGQRVTLRCSPRSGDLSVYWYQQSLDQGLQFLIQYYNGEERAKGNILERFSAQQFPDLHSELNLSSLELGDSALYFCASSPAKAGSYNEQFFGPGTRLTVL.

The CDR3 region has the DNA TGCGCCAGCAGTCCAGGGGCGAACACCGGGGAGCTGTTTTTT. It translates to CASSPGANTGELFF. This chain connects TRBV10-2 to TRBJ2-2; D perhaps matches TRBD1 (6 bases). The germline V gene has CDR1 WSHSY and CDR2 SAAADI. CDR3 length equals 14 residues. V lost 5 bases and J lost 0, with 7 bases in between.

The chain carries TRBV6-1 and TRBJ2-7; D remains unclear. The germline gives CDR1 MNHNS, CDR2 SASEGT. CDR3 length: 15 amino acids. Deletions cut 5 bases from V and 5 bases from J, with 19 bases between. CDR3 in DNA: TGTGCCAGCAGTCTCGGACGTCTTTGGCTGGACGAGCAGTACTTC. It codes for CASSLGRLWLDEQYF.

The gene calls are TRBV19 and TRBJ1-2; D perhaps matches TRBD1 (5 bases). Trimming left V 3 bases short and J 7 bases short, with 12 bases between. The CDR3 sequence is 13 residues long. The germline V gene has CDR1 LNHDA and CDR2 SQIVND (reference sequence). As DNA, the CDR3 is TGTGCCAGTAGTATCGATGGAGGGGTTGGCTACACCTTC. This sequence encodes CASSIDGGVGYTF.

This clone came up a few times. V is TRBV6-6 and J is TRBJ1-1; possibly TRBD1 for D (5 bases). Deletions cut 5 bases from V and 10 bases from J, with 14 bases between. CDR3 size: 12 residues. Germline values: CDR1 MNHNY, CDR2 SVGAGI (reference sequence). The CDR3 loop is CASSGTSWGAFF. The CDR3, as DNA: TGTGCCAGCAGTGGGACGTCATGGGGAGCTTTCTTT.

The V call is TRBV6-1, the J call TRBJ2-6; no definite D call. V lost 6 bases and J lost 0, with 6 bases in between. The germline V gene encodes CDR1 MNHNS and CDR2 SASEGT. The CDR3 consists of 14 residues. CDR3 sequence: CASRLGSGANVLTF. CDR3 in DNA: TGTGCCAGCAGGTTGGGCTCTGGGGCCAACGTCCTGACTTTC.

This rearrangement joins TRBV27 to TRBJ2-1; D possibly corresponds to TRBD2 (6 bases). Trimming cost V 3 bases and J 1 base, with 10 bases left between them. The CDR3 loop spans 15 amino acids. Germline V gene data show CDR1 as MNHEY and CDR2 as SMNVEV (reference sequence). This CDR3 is CASSLGRGSYNEQFF. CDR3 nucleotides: TGTGCCAGCAGTTTGGGTCGGGGGTCCTACAATGAGCAGTTCTTC.

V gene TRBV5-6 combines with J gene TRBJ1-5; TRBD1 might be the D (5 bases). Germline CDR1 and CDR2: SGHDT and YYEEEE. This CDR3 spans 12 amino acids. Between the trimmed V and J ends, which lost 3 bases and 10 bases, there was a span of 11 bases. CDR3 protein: CASSSKGYPQHF. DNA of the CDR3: TGTGCCAGCAGCTCAAAGGGGTACCCCCAGCATTTT.

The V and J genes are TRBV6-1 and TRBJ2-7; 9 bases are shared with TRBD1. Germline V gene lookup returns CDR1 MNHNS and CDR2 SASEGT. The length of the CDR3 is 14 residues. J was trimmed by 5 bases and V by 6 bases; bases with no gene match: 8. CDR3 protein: CASRAGTGSNEQYF. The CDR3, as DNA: TGTGCCAGCAGAGCCGGGACAGGGTCTAACGAGCAGTACTTC.

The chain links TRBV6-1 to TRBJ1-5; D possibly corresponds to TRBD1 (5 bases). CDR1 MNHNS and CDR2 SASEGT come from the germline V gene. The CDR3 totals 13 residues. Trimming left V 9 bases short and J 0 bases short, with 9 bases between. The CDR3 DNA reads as TGTGCCAGTCAGACAGTTAGCAATCAGCCCCAGCATTTT. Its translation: CASQTVSNQPQHF.

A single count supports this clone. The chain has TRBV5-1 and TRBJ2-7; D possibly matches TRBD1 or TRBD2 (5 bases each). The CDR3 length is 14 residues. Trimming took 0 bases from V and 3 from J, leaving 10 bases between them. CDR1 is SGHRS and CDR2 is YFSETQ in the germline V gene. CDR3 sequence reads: CASSLGDVGYEQYF. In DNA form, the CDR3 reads TGCGCCAGCAGCTTGGGGGACGTAGGCTACGAGCAGTACTTC.

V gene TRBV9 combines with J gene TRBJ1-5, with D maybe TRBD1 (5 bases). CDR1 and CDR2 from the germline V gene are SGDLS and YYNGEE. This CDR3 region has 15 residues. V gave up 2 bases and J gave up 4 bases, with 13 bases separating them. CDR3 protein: CASSVEGLKNQPQHF. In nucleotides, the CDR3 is TGTGCCAGCAGCGTTGAGGGGCTTAAGAATCAGCCCCAGCATTTT.

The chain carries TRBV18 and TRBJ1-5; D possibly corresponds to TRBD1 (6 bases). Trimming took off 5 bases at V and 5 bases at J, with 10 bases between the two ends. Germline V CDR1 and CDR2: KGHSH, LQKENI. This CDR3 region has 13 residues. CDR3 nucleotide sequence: TGTGCCAGCTCAGCTGAGGGGGATCAGCCCCAGCATTTT. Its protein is CASSAEGDQPQHF. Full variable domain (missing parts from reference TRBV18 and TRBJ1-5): NAGVMQNPRHLVRRRGQEARLRCSPMKGHSHVYWYRQLPEEGLKFMVYLQKENIIDESGMPKERFSAEFPKEGPSILRIQQVVRGDSAAYFCASSAEGDQPQHFGDGTRLSIL.

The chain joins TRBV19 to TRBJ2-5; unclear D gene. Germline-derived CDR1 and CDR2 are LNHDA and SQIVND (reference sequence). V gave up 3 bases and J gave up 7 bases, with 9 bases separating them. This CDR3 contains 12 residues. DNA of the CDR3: TGTGCCAGTAGTATGGAGCACGGGACCCAGTACTTC. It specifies CASSMEHGTQYF.

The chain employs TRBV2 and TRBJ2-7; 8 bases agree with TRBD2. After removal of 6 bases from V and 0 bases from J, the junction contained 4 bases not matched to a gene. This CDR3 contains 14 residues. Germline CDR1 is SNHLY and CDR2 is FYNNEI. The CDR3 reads CASRLAVFSYEQYF. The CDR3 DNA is TGTGCCAGCAGACTAGCGGTTTTCTCCTACGAGCAGTACTTC.

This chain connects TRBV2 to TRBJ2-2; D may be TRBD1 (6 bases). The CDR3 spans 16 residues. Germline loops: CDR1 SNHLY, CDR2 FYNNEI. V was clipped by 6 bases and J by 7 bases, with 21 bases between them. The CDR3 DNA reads TGTGCCAGCAGCACCCGGGACCACGAACAGGGCGGGGAGCTGTTTTTT. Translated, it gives CASSTRDHEQGGELFF.

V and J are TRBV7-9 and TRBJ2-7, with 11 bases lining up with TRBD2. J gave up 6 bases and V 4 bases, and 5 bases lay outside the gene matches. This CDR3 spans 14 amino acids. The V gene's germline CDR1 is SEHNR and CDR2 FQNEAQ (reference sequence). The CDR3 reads CASSSLAGASEQYF. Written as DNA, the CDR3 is TGTGCCAGCAGCTCACTAGCGGGAGCGAGCGAGCAGTACTTC. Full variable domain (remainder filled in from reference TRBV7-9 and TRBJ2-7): DTGVSQNPRHKITKRGQNVTFRCDPISEHNRLYWYRQTLGQGPEFLTYFQNEAQLEKSRLLSDRFSAERPKGSFSTLEIQRTEQGDSAMYLCASSSLAGASEQYFGPGTRLTVT.

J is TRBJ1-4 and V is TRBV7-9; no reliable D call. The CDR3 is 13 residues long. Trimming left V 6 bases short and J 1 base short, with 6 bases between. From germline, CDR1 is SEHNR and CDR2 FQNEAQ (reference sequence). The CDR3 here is CASRPKTNEKLFF. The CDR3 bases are TGTGCCAGCAGACCCAAAACTAATGAAAAACTGTTTTTT.

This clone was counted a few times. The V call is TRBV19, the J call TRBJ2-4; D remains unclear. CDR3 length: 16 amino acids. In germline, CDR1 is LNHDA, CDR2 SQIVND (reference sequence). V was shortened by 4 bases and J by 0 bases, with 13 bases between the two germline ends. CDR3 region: CASSTLNRLAKNIQYF. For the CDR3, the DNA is TGTGCCAGTAGTACCCTTAATCGGTTAGCCAAAAACATTCAGTACTTC.

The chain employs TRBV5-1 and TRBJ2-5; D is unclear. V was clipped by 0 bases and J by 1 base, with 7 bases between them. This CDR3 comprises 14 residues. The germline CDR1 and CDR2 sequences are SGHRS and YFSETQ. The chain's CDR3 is CASSLGRVQETQYF. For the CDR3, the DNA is TGCGCCAGCAGCTTGGGTAGGGTCCAAGAGACCCAGTACTTC.

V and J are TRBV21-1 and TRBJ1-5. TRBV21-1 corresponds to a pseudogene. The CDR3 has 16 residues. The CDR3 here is CASSKQTVYSNQPQHF. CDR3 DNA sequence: TGTGCCAGCAGCAAACAGACTGTTTATAGCAATCAGCCCCAGCATTTT.

The CDR3 DNA sequence: TGTGCCAGTAGTATAGCCGAAGGACAGTACAATCAGCCCCAGCATTTT. It is translated as CASSIAEGQYNQPQHF. This rearrangement joins TRBV19 to TRBJ1-5, with D possibly TRBD1 on 6 matching bases. Per germline, CDR1 LNHDA and CDR2 SQIVND (reference sequence). The CDR3 has 16 amino acids. Trimming removed 1 base at V and 3 bases at J, with 13 bases between.

CDR3 coding DNA: TGTGCGAGGGAACGGGGGAACACTGAAGCTTTCTTT. This encodes CARERGNTEAFF. The chain recombines TRBV6-1 with TRBJ1-1; D not certain. The length of the CDR3 is 12 residues. Looked up from germline, CDR1 is MNHNS and CDR2 is SASEGT.

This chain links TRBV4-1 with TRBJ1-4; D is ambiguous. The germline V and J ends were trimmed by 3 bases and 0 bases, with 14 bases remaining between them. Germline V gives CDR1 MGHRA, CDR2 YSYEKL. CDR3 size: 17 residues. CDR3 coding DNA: TGCGCCAGCAGCCACCTCGGACGTAGTGCAACTAATGAAAAACTGTTTTTT. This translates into CASSHLGRSATNEKLFF.

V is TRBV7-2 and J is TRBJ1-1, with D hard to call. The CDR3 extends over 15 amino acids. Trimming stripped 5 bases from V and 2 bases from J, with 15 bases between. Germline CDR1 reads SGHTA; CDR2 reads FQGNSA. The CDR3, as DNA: TGTGCCAGCAGCACAAGGGCGGGGTCAAACACTGAAGCTTTCTTT. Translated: CASSTRAGSNTEAFF.